A selection of T cell receptor beta chains follows, all from one sample in a study of regulatory T cells in long-lasting Graves disease. TCRdb re-derived calls from the multiplex PCR reads in MiXCR, one entry per CDR3 protein. The sample includes under 450,000 distinct CDR3 sequences, approximately 12% seen only once; the top ten take 15% to 20%. These sequences were also reported in another study, on T cells in Graves' hyperthyroidism and ophthalmopathy.

The sequencing used peripheral blood mononuclear cells (PBMCs), collected at new diagnosis, from a patient treated with antithyroid drugs. Receptor source: a woman between 18 and 29 years old with Graves disease. Each CDR3 is given with its conserved first and last residue. The D gene is left open where the match is weak. Clone size, where shown, is once, few, many, or a class for clones that have expanded.

D gene	V gene	clone size	J gene	CDR3 protein	CDR3 DNA
NA	TRBV5-1	many	TRBJ2-3	CASSLRAGDTDTQYF	TGCGCCAGCAGCTTGAGGGCAGGGGACACAGATACGCAGTATTTT
NA	TRBV4-1	NA	TRBJ2-5	CASSPRQVQETQYF	TGCGCCAGCAGCCCTCGACAGGTCCAAGAGACCCAGTACTTC
TRBD1	TRBV11-1	many	TRBJ2-2	CATQGARTGELFF	TGTGCCACACAGGGGGCGCGAACCGGGGAGCTGTTTTTT
NA	TRBV4-3	few	TRBJ2-1	CASSQEGASLGSDEQFF	TGCGCCAGCAGCCAAGAGGGGGCAAGTCTAGGTTCGGATGAGCAGTTCTTC
NA	TRBV30	many	TRBJ2-1	CAWMKDPYNEQFF	TGTGCCTGGATGAAGGATCCCTACAATGAGCAGTTCTTC
NA	TRBV29-1	few	TRBJ1-1	CSVLGGMNTEAFF	TGCAGCGTCCTTGGGGGGATGAACACTGAAGCTTTCTTT
NA	TRBV5-1	many	TRBJ2-3	CASSLSGSPDTQYF	TGCGCCAGCAGCTTGTCAGGGTCACCGGATACGCAGTATTTT
TRBD1	TRBV15	many	TRBJ2-1	CATSRDLGQGTYNEQFF	TGTGCCACCAGCAGAGATCTAGGACAGGGAACTTATAATGAGCAGTTCTTC
TRBD1	TRBV6-2/TRBV6-3	many	TRBJ2-2	CASRITGASTGELFF	TGTGCCAGCAGAATAACAGGGGCTAGTACCGGGGAGCTGTTTTTT
NA	TRBV4-3	NA	TRBJ2-7	CASSPLLVEGGSGYEQYF	TGCGCCAGCAGCCCCCTCTTGGTAGAGGGGGGGTCGGGCTACGAGCAGTACTTC
TRBD1	TRBV7-9	NA	TRBJ2-4	CASSLLSTGEAKNIQYF	TGTGCCAGCAGCTTATTATCAACAGGGGAAGCCAAAAACATTCAGTACTTC
NA	TRBV28	many	TRBJ2-5	CASSSSGGGETQYF	NA
TRBD1	TRBV7-9	few	TRBJ2-2	CASSFWGRGLSNTGELFF	TGTGCCAGCAGCTTTTGGGGCAGGGGGCTTTCGAACACCGGGGAGCTGTTTTTT
TRBD1	TRBV5-1	NA	TRBJ2-2	CASSPQGENTGELFF	TGCGCCAGCAGTCCCCAGGGGGAGAACACCGGGGAGCTGTTTTTT
NA	TRBV12-3/TRBV12-4	many	TRBJ1-1	CASSLATSGGWSTEAFF	TGTGCCAGCAGTTTAGCTACCTCCGGGGGTTGGAGCACTGAAGCTTTCTTT
NA	TRBV14	NA	TRBJ2-5	CASSHTVGETQYF	TGTGCCAGCAGCCACACCGTAGGAGAGACCCAGTACTTC
NA	TRBV7-2	many	TRBJ1-2	CASSFPPPRMYGYTF	TGTGCCAGCAGCTTTCCCCCCCCCCGAATGTATGGCTACACCTTC
TRBD1	TRBV28	many	TRBJ2-7	CASTPGGQGAWEQYF	TGTGCCAGCACCCCGGGGGGACAGGGGGCTTGGGAGCAGTACTTC
NA	TRBV27	once	TRBJ1-1	CAARDFQNTEAFF	TGTGCCGCCCGGGACTTTCAGAACACTGAAGCTTTCTTT
NA	TRBV5-5	NA	TRBJ1-5	CASSQELRGGNSWYNQPQHF	TGCGCCAGCAGCCAAGAACTCCGAGGAGGGAATTCGTGGTATAATCAGCCCCAGCATTTT
NA	TRBV12-3/TRBV12-4	NA	TRBJ2-7	CASSPERGPYEQYF	TGTGCCAGCAGTCCTGAGAGGGGACCATACGAGCAGTACTTC
NA	TRBV11-2	NA	TRBJ2-1	CASSLDGVGPYNEQFF	TGTGCCAGCAGCTTAGATGGGGTAGGGCCCTACAATGAGCAGTTCTTC
NA	TRBV19	many	TRBJ1-1	CASSTRSEAFF	TGTGCCAGTAGTACCCGCTCTGAAGCTTTCTTT
NA	TRBV7-2	many	TRBJ1-2	CASSLARALDYGYTF	TGTGCCAGCAGCTTAGCGCGGGCCTTGGACTATGGCTACACCTTC
NA	TRBV29-1	many	TRBJ1-1	CSGSLRVDTEAFF	TGCAGCGGATCCTTGAGGGTGGACACTGAAGCTTTCTTT
NA	TRBV7-6	NA	TRBJ2-1	CASSLDVAFNEQFF	TGTGCCAGCAGCTTAGATGTGGCTTTCAATGAGCAGTTCTTC
NA	TRBV7-9	many	TRBJ1-1	CASSSTGRRWNTEAFF	TGTGCCAGCAGCTCCACAGGGAGAAGGTGGAACACTGAAGCTTTCTTT
NA	TRBV20-1	NA	TRBJ1-1	CSARDLAQLNTEAFF	TGCAGTGCTAGAGATCTTGCACAGTTGAACACTGAAGCTTTCTTT
NA	TRBV7-8	few	TRBJ1-4	CASSTSGWTNEKLFF	TGTGCCAGCAGCACTTCAGGGTGGACTAATGAAAAACTGTTTTTT
NA	TRBV11-2	few	TRBJ2-3	CASSSAVGTDTQYF	TGTGCCAGCAGCTCAGCGGTGGGCACAGATACGCAGTATTTT
NA	TRBV11-3	NA	TRBJ2-2	CASSLAKGLEVGELFF	TGTGCCAGCAGCTTAGCGAAGGGGCTCGAGGTCGGGGAGCTGTTTTTT
NA	TRBV14	few	TRBJ2-5	CASSQRDWGETQYF	TGTGCCAGCAGCCAAAGGGACTGGGGAGAGACCCAGTACTTC
TRBD1	TRBV5-1	NA	TRBJ2-1	CASSVESGTGMINEQFF	TGTGCCAGCAGCGTAGAATCCGGGACAGGGATGATTAATGAGCAGTTCTTC
NA	TRBV15	many	TRBJ1-1	CATSPRSGNTEAFF	TGTGCCACCAGCCCGAGGTCGGGAAACACTGAAGCTTTCTTT
NA	TRBV7-9	many	TRBJ1-2	CASSQGWADYGYTF	TGTGCCAGCAGCCAAGGGTGGGCTGACTATGGCTACACCTTC
TRBD1	TRBV6-1	many	TRBJ2-1	CASNPYGTGGLNEQFF	TGTGCCAGCAACCCCTACGGGACAGGGGGCCTCAATGAGCAGTTCTTC
NA	TRBV7-8	NA	TRBJ1-1	CASSLELVVETEAFF	TGTGCCAGCAGCTTAGAGCTGGTGGTAGAAACTGAAGCTTTCTTT
NA	TRBV19	many	TRBJ1-2	CASSTGSANYGYTF	TGTGCCAGTAGCACAGGGTCGGCTAACTATGGCTACACCTTC
NA	TRBV27	many	TRBJ1-5	CASSVQGFSNQPQHF	TGTGCCAGCAGTGTTCAGGGATTTAGCAATCAGCCCCAGCATTTT
NA	TRBV12-3/TRBV12-4	many	TRBJ1-5	CASSLWLGPHQPQHF	TGTGCCAGCAGTTTATGGTTAGGGCCACATCAGCCCCAGCATTTT
TRBD1	TRBV9	many	TRBJ2-2	CASSGRTGITGELFF	TGTGCCAGCAGCGGGCGGACAGGAATCACCGGGGAGCTGTTTTTT
TRBD1	TRBV20-1	NA	TRBJ1-1	CSARLDRAKAFF	TGCAGTGCTAGACTCGACAGGGCAAAGGCTTTCTTT
TRBD1	TRBV2	NA	TRBJ1-4	CASAGQGVGKLFF	TGTGCCAGCGCAGGGCAGGGGGTCGGAAAACTGTTTTTT
TRBD2	TRBV7-9	many	TRBJ2-3	CASQIGRTDTQYF	TGTGCCAGTCAGATCGGGAGGACAGATACGCAGTATTTT
TRBD2	TRBV28	many	TRBJ2-5	CASSLALSERESPETQYF	TGTGCCAGCAGTTTAGCTTTATCCGAGCGGGAGAGCCCAGAGACCCAGTACTTC
NA	TRBV5-1	few	TRBJ1-4	CASSETPTNEKLFF	TGCGCCAGCAGCGAGACACCAACTAATGAAAAACTGTTTTTT
TRBD1	TRBV7-6	many	TRBJ2-2	CASSKDRGGTGELFF	TGTGCCAGCAGCAAAGACAGGGGAGGCACCGGGGAGCTGTTTTTT
TRBD1	TRBV6-2/TRBV6-3	few	TRBJ1-2	CASSYARTGGGYTF	TGTGCCAGCAGTTACGCGCGGACAGGGGGTGGCTACACCTTC
NA	TRBV19	NA	TRBJ2-2	CASSRNPGMGSGELFF	TGTGCCAGTAGCCGGAACCCAGGGATGGGATCCGGGGAGCTGTTTTTT
TRBD2	TRBV4-3	NA	TRBJ2-5	CASSQDRGLAIGETQYF	TGCGCCAGCAGCCAAGATAGGGGACTAGCGATTGGAGAGACCCAGTACTTC
NA	TRBV4-2	few	TRBJ1-1	CASSQDIREEFNQAFF	TGTGCCAGCAGCCAAGATATCCGGGAGGAATTTAATCAAGCTTTCTTT
NA	TRBV11-2	few	TRBJ2-3	CASSLNPPGVKSTDTQYF	TGTGCCAGCAGCTTAAACCCACCTGGTGTGAAAAGCACAGATACGCAGTATTTT
NA	TRBV7-3	many	TRBJ2-1	CASKNGGANNEQFF	TGTGCCAGCAAAAACGGGGGAGCCAACAATGAGCAGTTCTTC